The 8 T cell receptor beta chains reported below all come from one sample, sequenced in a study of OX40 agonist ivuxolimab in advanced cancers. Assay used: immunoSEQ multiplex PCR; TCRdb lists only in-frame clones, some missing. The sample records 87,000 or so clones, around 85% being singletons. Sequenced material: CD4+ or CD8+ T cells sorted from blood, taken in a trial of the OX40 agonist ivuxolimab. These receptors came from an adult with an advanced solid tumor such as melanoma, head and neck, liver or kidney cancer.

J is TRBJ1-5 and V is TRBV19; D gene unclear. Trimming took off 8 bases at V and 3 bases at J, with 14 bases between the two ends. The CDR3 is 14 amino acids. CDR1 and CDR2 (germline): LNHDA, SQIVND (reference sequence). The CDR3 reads CASQTDGLNQPQHF. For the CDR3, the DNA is TGTGCCAGTCAGACGGACGGACTCAATCAGCCCCAGCATTTT.

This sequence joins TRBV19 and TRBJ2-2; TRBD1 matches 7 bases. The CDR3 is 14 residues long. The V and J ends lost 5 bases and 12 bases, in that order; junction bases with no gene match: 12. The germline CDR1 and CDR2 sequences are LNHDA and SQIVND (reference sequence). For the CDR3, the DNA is TGTGCCAGTAGTCAGGGGCAGGGGGACCTAAAGCTGTTTTTT. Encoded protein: CASSQGQGDLKLFF.

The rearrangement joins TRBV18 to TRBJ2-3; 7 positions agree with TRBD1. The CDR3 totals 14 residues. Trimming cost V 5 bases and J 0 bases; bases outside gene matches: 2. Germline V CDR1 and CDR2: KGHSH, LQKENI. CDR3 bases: TGTGCCAGCTCAGACAGGGCTAGCACAGATACGCAGTATTTT. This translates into CASSDRASTDTQYF.

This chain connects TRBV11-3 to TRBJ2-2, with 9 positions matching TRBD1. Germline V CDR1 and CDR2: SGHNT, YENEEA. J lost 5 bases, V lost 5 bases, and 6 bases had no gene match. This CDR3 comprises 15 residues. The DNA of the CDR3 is TGTGCCAGCAGCACCACAGGGGGCTGGACCGGGGAGCTGTTTTTT. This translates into CASSTTGGWTGELFF.

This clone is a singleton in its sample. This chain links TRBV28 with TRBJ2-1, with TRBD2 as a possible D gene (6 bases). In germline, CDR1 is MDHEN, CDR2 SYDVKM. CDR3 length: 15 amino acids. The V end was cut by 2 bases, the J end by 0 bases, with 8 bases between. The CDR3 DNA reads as TGTGCCAGCAGTTTACTCGGGAGCTCCTACAATGAGCAGTTCTTC. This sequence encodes CASSLLGSSYNEQFF.

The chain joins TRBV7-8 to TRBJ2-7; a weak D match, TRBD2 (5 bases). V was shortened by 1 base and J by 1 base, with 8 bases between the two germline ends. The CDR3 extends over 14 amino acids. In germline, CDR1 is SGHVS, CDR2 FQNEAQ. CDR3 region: CASSLGGASYEQYF. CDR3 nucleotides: TGTGCCAGCAGCTTAGGGGGAGCATCCTACGAGCAGTACTTC.

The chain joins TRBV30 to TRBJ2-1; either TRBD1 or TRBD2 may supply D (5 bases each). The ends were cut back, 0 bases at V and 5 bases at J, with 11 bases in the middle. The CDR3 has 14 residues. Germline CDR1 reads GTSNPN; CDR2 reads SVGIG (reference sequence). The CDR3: CAWSVGVGNNEQFF. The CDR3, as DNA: TGTGCCTGGAGTGTGGGGGTGGGGAACAATGAGCAGTTCTTC.

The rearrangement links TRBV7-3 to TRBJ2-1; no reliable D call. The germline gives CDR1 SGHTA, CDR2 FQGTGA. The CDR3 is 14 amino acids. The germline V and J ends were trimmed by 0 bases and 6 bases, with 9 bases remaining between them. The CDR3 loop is CASSLTFEPNEQFF. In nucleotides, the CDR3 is TGTGCCAGCAGCTTAACGTTTGAGCCCAATGAGCAGTTCTTC.